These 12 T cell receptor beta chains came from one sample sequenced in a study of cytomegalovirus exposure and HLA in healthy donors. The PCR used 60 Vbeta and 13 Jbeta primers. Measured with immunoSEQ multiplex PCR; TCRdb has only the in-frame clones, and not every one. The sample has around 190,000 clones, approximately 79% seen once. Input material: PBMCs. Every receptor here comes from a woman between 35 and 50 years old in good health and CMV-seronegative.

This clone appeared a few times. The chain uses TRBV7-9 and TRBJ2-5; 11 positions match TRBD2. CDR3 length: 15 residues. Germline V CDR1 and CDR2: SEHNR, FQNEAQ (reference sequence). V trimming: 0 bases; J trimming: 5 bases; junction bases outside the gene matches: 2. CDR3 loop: CASSLAASGGETQYF. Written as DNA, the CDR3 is TGTGCCAGCAGCTTAGCCGCTAGCGGGGGGGAGACCCAGTACTTC.

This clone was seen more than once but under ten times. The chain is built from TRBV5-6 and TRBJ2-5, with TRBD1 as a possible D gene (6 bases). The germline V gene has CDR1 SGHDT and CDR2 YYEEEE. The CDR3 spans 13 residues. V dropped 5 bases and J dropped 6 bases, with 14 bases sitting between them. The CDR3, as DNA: TGTGCCAGCAGACTACAGGGTGGTAAGACCCAGTACTTC. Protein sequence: CASRLQGGKTQYF.

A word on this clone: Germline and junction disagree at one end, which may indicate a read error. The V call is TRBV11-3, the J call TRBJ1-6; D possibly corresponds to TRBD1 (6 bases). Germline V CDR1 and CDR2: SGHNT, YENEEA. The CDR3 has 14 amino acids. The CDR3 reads CVSSWRRGNSPLHF. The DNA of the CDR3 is TGTGTCAGCAGCTGGCGCAGGGGTAATTCACCCCTCCACTTT.

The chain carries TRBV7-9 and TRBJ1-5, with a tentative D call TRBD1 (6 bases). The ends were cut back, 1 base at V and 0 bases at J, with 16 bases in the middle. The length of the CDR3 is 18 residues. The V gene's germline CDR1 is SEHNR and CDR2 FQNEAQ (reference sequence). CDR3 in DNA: TGTGCCAGCAGCTTAGGGGACACCTCTTTTTATAGCAATCAGCCCCAGCATTTT. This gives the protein CASSLGDTSFYSNQPQHF.

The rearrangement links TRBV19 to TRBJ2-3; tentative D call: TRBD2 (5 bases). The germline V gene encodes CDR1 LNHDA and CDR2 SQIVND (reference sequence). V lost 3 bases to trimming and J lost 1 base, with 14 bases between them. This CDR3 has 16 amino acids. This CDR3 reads CASSILGIGGTDTQYF. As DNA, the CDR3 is TGTGCCAGTAGTATTTTAGGGATCGGGGGCACAGATACGCAGTATTTT.

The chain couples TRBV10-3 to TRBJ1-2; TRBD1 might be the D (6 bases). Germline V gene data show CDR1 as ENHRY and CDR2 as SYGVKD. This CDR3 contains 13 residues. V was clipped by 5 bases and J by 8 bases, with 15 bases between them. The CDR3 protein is CAISREGEGGYTF. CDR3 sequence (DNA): TGTGCCATCAGTCGTGAGGGGGAAGGGGGCTACACCTTC.

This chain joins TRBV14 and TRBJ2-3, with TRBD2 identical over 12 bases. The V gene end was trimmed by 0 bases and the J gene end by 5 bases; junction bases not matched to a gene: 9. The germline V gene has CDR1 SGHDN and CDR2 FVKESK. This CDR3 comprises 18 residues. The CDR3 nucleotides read TGTGCCAGCAGCCAAGATCTAAGACTAGCGGGAGCCATAGATACGCAGTATTTT. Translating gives CASSQDLRLAGAIDTQYF.

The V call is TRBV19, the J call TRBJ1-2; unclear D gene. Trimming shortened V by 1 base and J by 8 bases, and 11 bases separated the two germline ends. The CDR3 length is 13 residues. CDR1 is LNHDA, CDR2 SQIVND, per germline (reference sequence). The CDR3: CASSIGGLGGYTF. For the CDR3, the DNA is TGTGCCAGTAGTATAGGAGGCCTCGGGGGCTACACCTTC.

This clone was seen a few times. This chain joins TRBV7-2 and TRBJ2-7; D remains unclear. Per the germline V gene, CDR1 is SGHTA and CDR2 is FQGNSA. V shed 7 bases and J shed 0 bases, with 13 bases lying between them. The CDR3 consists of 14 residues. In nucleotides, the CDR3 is TGTGCCAGCACCCTCAGCGCGCTCTCCTACGAGCAGTACTTC. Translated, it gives CASTLSALSYEQYF.

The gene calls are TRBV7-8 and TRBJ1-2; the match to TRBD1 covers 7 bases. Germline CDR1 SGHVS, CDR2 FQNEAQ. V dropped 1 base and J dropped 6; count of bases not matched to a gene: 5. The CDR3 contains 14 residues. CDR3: CASSLVKGGNGYTF. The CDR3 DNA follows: TGTGCCAGCAGCTTAGTTAAAGGGGGCAATGGCTACACCTTC.

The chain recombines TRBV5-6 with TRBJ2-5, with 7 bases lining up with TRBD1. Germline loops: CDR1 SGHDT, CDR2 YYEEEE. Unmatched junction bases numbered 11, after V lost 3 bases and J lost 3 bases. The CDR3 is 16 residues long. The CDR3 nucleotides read TGTGCCAGCAGCTCCAAAGGGACAGCAGACGAAGAGACCCAGTACTTC. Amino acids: CASSSKGTADEETQYF.

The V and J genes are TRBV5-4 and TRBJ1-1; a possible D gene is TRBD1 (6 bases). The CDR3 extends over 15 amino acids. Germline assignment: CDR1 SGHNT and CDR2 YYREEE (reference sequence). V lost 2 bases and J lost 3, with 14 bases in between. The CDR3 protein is CASSFGGAEDTEAFF. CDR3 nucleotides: TGTGCCAGCAGCTTTGGGGGCGCAGAGGACACTGAAGCTTTCTTT.